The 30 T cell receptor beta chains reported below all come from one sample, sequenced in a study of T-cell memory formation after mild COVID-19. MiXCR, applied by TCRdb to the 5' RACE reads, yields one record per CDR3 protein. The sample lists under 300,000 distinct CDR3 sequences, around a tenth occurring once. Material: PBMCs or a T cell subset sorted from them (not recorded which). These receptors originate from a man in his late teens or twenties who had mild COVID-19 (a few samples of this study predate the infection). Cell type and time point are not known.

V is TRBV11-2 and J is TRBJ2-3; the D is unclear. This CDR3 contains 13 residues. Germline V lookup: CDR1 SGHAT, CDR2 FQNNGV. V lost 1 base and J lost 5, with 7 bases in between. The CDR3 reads CASSLVGVDTQYF. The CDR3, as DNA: TGTGCCAGCAGCTTAGTAGGCGTAGATACGCAGTATTTT.

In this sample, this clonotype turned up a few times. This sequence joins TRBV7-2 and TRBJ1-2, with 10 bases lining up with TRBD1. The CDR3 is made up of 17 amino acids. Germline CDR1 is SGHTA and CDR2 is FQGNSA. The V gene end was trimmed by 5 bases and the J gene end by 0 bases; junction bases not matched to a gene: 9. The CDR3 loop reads CASSISRDRGTNYGYTF. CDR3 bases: TGTGCCAGCAGCATAAGCCGGGACAGGGGTACTAACTATGGCTACACCTTC.

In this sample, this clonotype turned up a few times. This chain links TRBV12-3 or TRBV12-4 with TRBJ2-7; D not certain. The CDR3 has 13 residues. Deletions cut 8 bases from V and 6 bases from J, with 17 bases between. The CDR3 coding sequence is TGTGCCAGCCTATTAGGTCCAGTAGGCGAGCAGTACTTC. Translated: CASLLGPVGEQYF.

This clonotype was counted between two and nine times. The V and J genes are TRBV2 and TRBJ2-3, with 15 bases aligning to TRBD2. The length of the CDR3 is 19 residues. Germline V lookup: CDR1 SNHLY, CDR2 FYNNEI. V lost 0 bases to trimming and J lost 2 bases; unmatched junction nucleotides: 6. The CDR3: CASSEASGLAGGPTDTQYF. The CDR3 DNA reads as TGTGCCAGCAGTGAAGCATCCGGACTAGCGGGGGGGCCCACAGATACGCAGTATTTT.

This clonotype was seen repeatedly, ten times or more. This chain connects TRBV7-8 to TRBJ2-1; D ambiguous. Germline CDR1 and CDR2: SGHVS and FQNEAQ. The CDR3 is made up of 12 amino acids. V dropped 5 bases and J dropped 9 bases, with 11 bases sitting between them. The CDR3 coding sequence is TGTGCCAGCAGCACCAGTTCCACTGAGCAGTTCTTC. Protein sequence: CASSTSSTEQFF.

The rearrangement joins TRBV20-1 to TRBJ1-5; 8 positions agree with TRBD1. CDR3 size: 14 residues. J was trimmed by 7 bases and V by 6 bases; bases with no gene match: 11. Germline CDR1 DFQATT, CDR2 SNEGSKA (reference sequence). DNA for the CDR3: TGCAGTGCGGAAGACAGGGGTACGATCCAGCCCCAGCATTTT. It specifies CSAEDRGTIQPQHF.

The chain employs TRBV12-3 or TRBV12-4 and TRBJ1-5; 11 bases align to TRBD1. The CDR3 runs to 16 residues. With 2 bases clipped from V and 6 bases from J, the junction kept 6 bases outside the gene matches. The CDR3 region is CASSLPDRGLGQPQHF. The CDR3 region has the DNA TGTGCCAGCAGTTTACCGGACAGGGGGCTTGGTCAGCCCCAGCATTTT.

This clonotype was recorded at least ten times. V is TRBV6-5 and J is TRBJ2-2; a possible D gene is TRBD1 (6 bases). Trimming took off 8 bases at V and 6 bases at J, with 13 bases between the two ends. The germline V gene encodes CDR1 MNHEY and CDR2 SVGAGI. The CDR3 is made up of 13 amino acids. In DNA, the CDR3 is TGTGCCAGCTGCGCCCAGGGGTCCGGGGAGCTGTTTTTT. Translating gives CASCAQGSGELFF.

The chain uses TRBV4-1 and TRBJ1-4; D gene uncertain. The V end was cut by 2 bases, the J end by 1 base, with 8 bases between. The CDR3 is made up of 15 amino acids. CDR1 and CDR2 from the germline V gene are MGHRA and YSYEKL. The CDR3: CASSQPHRTNEKLFF. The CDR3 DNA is TGCGCCAGCAGCCAACCACACAGAACTAATGAAAAACTGTTTTTT.

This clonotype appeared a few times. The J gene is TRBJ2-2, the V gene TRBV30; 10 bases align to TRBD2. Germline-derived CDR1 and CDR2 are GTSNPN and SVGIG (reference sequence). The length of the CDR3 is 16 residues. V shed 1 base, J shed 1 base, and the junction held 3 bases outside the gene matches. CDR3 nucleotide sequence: TGTGCCTGGAGTGAGGTAGCGGGGGGGAACACCGGGGAGCTGTTTTTT. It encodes CAWSEVAGGNTGELFF.

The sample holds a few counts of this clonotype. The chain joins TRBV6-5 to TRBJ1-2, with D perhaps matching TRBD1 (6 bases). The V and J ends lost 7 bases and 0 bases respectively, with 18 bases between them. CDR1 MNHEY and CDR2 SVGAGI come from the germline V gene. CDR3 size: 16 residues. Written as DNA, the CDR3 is TGTGCCAGCACTGAAACAGGGTTAGCCCCTAACTATGGCTACACCTTC. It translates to CASTETGLAPNYGYTF.

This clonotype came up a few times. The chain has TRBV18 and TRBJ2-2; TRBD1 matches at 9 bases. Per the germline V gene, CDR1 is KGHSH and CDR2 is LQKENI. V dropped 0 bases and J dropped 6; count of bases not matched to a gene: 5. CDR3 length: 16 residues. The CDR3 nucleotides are TGTGCCAGCTCACCACCGAACAGGGGGCTCTCCGGGGAGCTGTTTTTT. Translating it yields CASSPPNRGLSGELFF.

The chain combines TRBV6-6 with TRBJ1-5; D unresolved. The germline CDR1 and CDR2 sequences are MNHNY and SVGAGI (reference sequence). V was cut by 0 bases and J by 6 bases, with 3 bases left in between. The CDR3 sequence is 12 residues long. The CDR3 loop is CASSYSIQPQHF. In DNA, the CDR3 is TGTGCCAGCAGTTACTCGATTCAGCCCCAGCATTTT.

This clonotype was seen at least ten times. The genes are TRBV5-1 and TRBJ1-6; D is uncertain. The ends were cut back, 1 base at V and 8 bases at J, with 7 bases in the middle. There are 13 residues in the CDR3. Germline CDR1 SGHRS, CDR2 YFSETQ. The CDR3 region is CASSLKSDSPLHF. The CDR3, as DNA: TGCGCCAGCAGCTTGAAATCCGATTCACCCCTCCACTTT.

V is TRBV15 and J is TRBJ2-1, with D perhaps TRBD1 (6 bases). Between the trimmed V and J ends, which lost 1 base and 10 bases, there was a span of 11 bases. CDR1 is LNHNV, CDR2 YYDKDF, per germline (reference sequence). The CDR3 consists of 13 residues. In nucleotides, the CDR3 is TGTGCCACCAGCAGAGGCAGGGGCGAGGAGCAGTTCTTC. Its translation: CATSRGRGEEQFF.

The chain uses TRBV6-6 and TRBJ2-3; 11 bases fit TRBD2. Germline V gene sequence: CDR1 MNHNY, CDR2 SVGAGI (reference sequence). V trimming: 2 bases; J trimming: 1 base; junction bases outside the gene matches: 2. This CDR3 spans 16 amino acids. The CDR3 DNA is TGTGCCAGCAGTTACGCGACTAGCGGGGGCACAGATACGCAGTATTTT. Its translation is CASSYATSGGTDTQYF.

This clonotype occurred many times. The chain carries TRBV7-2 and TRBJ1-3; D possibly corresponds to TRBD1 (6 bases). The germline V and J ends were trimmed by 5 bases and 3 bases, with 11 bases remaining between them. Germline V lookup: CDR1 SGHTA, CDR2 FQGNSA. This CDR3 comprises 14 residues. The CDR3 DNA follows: TGTGCCAGCAGCCAGAGGGGGGATGGAAACACCATATATTTT. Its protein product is CASSQRGDGNTIYF.

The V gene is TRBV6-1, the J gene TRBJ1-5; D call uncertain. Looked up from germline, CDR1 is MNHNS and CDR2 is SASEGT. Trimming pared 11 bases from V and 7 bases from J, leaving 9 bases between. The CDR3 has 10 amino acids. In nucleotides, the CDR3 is TGTGCCGGCGGGAGGCAGCCCCAGCATTTT. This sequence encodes CAGGRQPQHF.

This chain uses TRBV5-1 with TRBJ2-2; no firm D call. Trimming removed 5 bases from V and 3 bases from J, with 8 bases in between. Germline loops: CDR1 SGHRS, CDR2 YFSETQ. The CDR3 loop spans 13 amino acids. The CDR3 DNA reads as TGCGCCAGCAGAACCAAAGACACCGGGGAGCTGTTTTTT. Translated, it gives CASRTKDTGELFF.

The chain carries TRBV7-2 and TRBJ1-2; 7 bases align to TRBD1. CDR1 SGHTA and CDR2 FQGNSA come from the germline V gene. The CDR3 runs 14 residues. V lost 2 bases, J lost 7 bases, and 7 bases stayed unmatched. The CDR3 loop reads CASSLKPSGGGYTF. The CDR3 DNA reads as TGTGCCAGCAGCTTAAAACCATCAGGGGGTGGCTACACCTTC.

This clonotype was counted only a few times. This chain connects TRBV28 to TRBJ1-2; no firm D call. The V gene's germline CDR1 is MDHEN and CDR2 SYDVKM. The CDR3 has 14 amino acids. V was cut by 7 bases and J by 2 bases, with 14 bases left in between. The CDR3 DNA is TGTGCCAGCATTGGTGGGGATACAAACTATGGCTACACCTTC. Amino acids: CASIGGDTNYGYTF.

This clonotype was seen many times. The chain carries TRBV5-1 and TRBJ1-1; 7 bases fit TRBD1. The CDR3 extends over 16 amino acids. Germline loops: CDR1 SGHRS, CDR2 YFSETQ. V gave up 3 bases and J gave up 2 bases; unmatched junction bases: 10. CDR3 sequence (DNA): TGCGCCAGCAGCTCTTCAGGGGGAGGAGGTAACACTGAAGCTTTCTTT. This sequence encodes CASSSSGGGGNTEAFF.

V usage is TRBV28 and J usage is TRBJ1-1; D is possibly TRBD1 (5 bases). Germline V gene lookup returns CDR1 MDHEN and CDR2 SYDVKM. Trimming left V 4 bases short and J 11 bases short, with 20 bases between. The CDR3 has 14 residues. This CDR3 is CASSYLQGLDGAFF. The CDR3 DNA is TGTGCCAGCAGTTACCTCCAGGGACTAGACGGGGCTTTCTTT.

The CDR3 here is CASSQEPGTSSYNEQFF. CDR3 sequence (DNA): TGTGCCAGCAGCCAAGAGCCCGGGACTAGCTCCTACAATGAGCAGTTCTTC. The chain carries TRBV4-2 and TRBJ2-1, with 8 nucleotides matching TRBD2. The CDR3 loop spans 17 amino acids. Germline V gives CDR1 LGHNA, CDR2 YNFKEQ. The V and J ends lost 0 bases and 0 bases, in that order; junction bases with no gene match: 4.

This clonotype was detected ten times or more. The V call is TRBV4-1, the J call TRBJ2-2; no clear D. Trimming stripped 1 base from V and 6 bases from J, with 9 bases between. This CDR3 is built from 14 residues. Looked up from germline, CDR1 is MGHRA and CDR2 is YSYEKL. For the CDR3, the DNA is TGCGCCAGCAGCCAAGTCATTCTAGCCGGGGAGCTGTTTTTT. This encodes CASSQVILAGELFF.

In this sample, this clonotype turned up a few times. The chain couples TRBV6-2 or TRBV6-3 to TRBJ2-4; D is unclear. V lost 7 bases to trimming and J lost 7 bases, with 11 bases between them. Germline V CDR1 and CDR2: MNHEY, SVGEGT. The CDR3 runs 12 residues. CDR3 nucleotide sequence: TGTGCCAGCACCTACCCGGAGAACATTCAGTACTTC. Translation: CASTYPENIQYF.

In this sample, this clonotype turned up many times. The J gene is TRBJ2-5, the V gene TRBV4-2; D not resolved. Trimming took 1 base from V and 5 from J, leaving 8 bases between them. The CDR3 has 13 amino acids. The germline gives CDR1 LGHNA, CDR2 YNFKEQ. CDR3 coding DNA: TGTGCCAGCAGCCAAGTGGTGCAGGAGACCCAGTACTTC. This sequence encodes CASSQVVQETQYF.

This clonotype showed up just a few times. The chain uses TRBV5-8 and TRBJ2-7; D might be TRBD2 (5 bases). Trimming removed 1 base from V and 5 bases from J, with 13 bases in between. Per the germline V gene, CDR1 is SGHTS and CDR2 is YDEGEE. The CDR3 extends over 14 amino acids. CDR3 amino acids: CASSLIPWGDEQYV. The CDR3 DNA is TGTGCCAGCAGCTTGATTCCCTGGGGAGACGAGCAGTACGTC.

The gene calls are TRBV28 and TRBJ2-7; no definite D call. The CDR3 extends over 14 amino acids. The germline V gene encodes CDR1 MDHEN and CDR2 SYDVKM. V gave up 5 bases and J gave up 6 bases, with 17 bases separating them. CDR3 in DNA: TGTGCCAGCAGTCCTGCAACCCCGGTGAGCGAGCAGTACGTC. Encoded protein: CASSPATPVSEQYV.

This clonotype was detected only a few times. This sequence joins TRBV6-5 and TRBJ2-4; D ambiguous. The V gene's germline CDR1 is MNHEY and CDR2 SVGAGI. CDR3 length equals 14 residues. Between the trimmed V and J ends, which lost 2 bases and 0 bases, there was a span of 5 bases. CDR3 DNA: TGTGCCAGCAGTTACAGACTAGCCAAAAACATTCAGTACTTC. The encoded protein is CASSYRLAKNIQYF.